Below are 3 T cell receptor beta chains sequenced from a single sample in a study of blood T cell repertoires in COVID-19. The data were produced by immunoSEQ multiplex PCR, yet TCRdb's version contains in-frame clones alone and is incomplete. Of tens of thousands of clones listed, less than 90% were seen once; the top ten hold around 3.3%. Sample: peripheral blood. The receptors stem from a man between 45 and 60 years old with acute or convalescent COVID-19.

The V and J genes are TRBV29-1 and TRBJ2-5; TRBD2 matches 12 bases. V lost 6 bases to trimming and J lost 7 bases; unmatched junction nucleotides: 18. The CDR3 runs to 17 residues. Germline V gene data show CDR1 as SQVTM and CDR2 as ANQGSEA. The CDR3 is CSVASPPSSGGARTQYF. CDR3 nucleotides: TGCAGCGTCGCCTCCCCCCCCTCTAGCGGGGGGGCTCGGACCCAGTACTTC. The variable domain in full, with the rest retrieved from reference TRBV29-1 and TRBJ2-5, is SAVISQKPSRDICQRGTSLTIQCQVDSQVTMMFWYRQQPGQSLTLIATANQGSEATYESGFVIDKFPISRPNLTFSTLTVSNMSPEDSSIYLCSVASPPSSGGARTQYFGPGTRLLVL.

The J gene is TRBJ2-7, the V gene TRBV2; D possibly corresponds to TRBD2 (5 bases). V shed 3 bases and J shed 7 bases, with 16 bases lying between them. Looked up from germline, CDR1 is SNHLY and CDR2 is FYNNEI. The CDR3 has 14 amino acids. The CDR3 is CASSEEAAMGEQYF. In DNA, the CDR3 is TGTGCCAGCAGTGAGGAAGCGGCCATGGGGGAGCAGTACTTC.

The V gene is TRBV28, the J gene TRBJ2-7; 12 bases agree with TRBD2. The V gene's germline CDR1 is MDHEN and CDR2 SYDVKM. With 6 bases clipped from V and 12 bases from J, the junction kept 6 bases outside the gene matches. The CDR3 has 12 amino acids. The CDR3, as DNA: TGTGCCAGCAGACTAGCGGGAGGCCTTGGGTACTTC. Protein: CASRLAGGLGYF.